The clone carrying this TCR beta chain was recorded at least ten times. The data were obtained in a study of regulatory T cells in long-lasting Graves disease. Time point in this sample: newly diagnosed GD, antithyroid drugs for less than 3 months. The TCR library was prepared using RNA isolated from PBMCs. Construction of the TCR beta libraries employed iRepertoire HTBI primers in conjunction with Arm-PCR of CDR3 regions. From the multiplex PCR reads, TCRdb called clonotypes with MiXCR, one entry per CDR3 protein. The table includes more than 450,000 distinct CDR3 sequences, approximately 12% detected once. The CDR3 sequence is 15 residues long. Germline CDR1 MNHEY, CDR2 SMNVEV (reference sequence). The V end lost 6 bases, the J end lost 1 base, and 15 bases lay between the germline ends. This sample was shared with a second study, whose subject was T cells in Graves' hyperthyroidism and ophthalmopathy.

The source was peripheral blood mononuclear cells (PBMCs), collected at new diagnosis, from a patient treated with antithyroid drugs. The chain is built from TRBV27 and TRBJ1-1; D remains unclear. This clonotype was obtained from a woman in her thirties with Graves disease. The CDR3 DNA reads TGTGCCAGCAGCGAACTAGTACCATCGAACACTGAAGCTTTCTTT. This sequence encodes CASSELVPSNTEAFF.